The clone carrying this TCR beta chain was seen only a few times. The sample belongs to a study of blood T cell repertoires in COVID-19. About the study: Sites across the United States, Italy and Spain contributed samples from acute and convalescent COVID-19. T cells, B-cell-depleted T cells, or PBMCs provided the cDNA or gDNA that served as material.

V lost 7 bases to trimming and J lost 0 bases; unmatched junction nucleotides: 9. There are 16 residues in the CDR3. The V gene's germline CDR1 is LNHDA and CDR2 SQIVND (reference sequence). Original processing notes: Amplified reference gene primers provided the basis for estimating nucleated cell counts. Generated by immunoSEQ multiplex PCR, the TCRdb table keeps only in-frame clones and is missing some. V and J calls and clone size are given by that table; D and trimming were obtained from the DNA. The top ten hold around 12% of the sample, which has about 59,000 clones, roughly 80% seen once. This chain connects TRBV19 to TRBJ1-5, with TRBD1 matching 7 bases. This receptor was taken from an elderly man with acute or convalescent COVID-19. The specimen was peripheral blood. CDR3: CASTSVGDSSNQPQHF. CDR3 nucleotides: TGTGCCAGTACCTCGGTCGGGGACAGTAGCAATCAGCCCCAGCATTTT.